This record concerns one TCR beta chain sequence. This sample was included in a study of blood T cell repertoires in COVID-19. Study overall: Italy, Spain and the United States were the sources of the convalescent and acute COVID-19 samples.

Sequenced by immunoSEQ multiplex PCR; TCRdb stores in-frame clones only, minus some. The sample yields about 80,000 clones, 88% seen once. The CDR3 has 15 amino acids. V was clipped by 2 bases and J by 1 base; unmatched bases: 5. CDR1 is SGHKS and CDR2 is YYEKEE in the germline V gene (reference sequence). This clonotype was sampled from a woman of 80 years or more with acute or convalescent COVID-19. Sequenced: peripheral blood. The genes are TRBV5-5 and TRBJ1-1; the match to TRBD1 covers 7 bases. CDR3 nucleotides: TGTGCCAGCAGCTTACTCCGGGACAGGAACACTGAAGCTTTCTTT. Its protein is CASSLLRDRNTEAFF.